The source of this TCR beta chain is a study of cytomegalovirus exposure and HLA in healthy donors. The study's findings and limits: High sensitivity and specificity were reportedly achieved when the classifier diagnosed cytomegalovirus status. The tendency of first-cohort TCR clusters to co-occur in the 110 or so validation repertoires emerged from a later analysis.

Germline loops: CDR1 SGHVS, CDR2 FQNEAQ. Unmatched junction bases numbered 9, after V lost 4 bases and J lost 10 bases. The CDR3 is made up of 13 amino acids. TCRdb's copy holds only in-frame clones and misses some; the assay was immunoSEQ multiplex PCR. The sample lists 90,000 or so clones; about 85% were seen once. This clone has more than one count but fewer than ten. What it binds is not known. The material sequenced was PBMCs. The V call is TRBV7-8, the J call TRBJ2-7; 8 bases agree with TRBD1. The TCR sequence derives from a man between 18 and 29 years old in good health and CMV-seropositive. CDR3 amino acids: CASSSTGGDPQYF. The CDR3 DNA follows: TGTGCCAGCAGCTCCACAGGGGGTGACCCCCAGTACTTC.